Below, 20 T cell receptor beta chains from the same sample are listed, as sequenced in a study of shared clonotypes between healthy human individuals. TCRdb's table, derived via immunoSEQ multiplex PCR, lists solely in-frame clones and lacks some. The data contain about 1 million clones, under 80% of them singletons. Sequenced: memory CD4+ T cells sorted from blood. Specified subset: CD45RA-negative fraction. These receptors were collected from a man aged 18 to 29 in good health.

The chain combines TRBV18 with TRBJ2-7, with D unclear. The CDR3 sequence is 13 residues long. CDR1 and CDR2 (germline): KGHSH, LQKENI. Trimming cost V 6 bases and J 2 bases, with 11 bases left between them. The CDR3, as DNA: TGTGCCAGCTCCTCGGGCAAGACCTACGAGCAGTACTTC. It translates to CASSSGKTYEQYF.

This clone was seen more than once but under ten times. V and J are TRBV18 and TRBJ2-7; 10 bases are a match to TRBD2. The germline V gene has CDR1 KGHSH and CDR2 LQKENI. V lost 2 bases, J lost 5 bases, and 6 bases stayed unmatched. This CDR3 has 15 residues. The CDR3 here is CASSPASGRNDEQYF. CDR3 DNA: TGTGCCAGCTCACCAGCTAGCGGGAGAAACGACGAGCAGTACTTC.

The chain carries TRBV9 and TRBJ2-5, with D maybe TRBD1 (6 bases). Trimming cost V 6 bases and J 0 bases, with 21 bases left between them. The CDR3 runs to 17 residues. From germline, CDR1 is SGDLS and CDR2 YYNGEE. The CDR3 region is CASTLRVRDRHQETQYF. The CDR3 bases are TGTGCCAGCACCCTAAGGGTTAGAGACAGGCACCAAGAGACCCAGTACTTC.

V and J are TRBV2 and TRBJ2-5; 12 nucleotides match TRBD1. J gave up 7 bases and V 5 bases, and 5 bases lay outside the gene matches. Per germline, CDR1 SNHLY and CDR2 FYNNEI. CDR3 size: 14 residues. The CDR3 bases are TGTGCCAGCAGTCGGGACAGGGGGCAGGGGACCCAGTACTTC. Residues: CASSRDRGQGTQYF.

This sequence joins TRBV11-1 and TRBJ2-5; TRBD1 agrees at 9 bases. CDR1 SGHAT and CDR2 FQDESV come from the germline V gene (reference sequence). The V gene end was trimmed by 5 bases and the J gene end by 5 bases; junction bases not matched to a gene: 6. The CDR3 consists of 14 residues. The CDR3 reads CASSKGQGLETQYF. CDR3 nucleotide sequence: TGTGCCAGCAGCAAGGGACAGGGCTTGGAGACCCAGTACTTC. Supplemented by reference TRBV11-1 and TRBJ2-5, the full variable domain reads EAEVAQSPRYKITEKSQAVAFWCDPISGHATLYWYRQILGQGPELLVQFQDESVVDDSQLPKDRFSAERLKGVDSTLKIQPAELGDSAMYLCASSKGQGLETQYFGPGTRLLVL.

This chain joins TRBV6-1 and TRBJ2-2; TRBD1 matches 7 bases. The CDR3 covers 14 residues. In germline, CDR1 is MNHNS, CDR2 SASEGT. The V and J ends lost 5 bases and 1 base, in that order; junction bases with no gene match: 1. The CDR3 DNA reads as TGTGCCAGCAGTAACAGGGGGAACACCGGGGAGCTGTTTTTT. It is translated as CASSNRGNTGELFF.

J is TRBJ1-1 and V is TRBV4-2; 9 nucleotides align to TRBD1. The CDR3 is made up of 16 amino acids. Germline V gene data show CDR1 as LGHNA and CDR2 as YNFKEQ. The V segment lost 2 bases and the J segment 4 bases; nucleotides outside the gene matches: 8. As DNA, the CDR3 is TGTGCCAGCAGCCAAAGAACAGGGGGCCCGGGCACTGAAGCTTTCTTT. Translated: CASSQRTGGPGTEAFF.

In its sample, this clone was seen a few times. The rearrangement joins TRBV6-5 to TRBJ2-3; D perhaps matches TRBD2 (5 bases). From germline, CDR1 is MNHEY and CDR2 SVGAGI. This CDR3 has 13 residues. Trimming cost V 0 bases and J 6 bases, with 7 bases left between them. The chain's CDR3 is CASSYSTGDTQYF. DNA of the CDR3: TGTGCCAGCAGTTACTCGACGGGGGATACGCAGTATTTT.

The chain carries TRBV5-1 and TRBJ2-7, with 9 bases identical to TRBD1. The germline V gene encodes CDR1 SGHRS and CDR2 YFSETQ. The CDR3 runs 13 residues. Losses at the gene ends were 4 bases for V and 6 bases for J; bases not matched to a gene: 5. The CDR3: CASSPEDRGEQYF. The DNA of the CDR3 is TGCGCCAGCAGCCCTGAGGACAGGGGCGAGCAGTACTTC.

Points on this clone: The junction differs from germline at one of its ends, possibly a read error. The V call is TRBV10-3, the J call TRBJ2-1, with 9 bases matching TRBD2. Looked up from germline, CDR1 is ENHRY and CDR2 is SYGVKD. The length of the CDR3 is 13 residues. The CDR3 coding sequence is TGTGCCATCAACGAGCCGGGGGGGACTAGCCGGGTCTTC. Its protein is CAINEPGGTSRVF.

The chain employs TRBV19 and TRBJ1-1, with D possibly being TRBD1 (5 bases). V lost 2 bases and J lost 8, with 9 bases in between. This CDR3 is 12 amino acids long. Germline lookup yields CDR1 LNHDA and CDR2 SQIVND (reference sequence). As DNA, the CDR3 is TGTGCCAGTAGTATAAGACAGCAGGAAGCTTTCTTT. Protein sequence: CASSIRQQEAFF.

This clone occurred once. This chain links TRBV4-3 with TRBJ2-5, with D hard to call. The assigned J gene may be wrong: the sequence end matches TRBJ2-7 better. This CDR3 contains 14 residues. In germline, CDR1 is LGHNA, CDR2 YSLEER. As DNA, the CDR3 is TGCGCCAGCAGCCTGGGCTATGGGTTTAGCGAGCAGTACTTC. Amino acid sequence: CASSLGYGFSEQYF.

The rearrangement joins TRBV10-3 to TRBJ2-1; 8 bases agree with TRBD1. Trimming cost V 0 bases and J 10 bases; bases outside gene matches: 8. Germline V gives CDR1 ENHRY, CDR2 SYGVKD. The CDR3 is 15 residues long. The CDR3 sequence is CAISESGQDRVEQFF. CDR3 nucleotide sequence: TGTGCCATCAGTGAGTCGGGACAGGATAGGGTGGAGCAGTTCTTC.

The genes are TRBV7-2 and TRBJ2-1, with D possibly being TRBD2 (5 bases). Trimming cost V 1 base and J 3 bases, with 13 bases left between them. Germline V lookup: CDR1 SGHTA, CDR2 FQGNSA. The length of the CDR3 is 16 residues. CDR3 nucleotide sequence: TGTGCCAGCAGCTTAGTGACCGGGAACATCTACAATGAGCAGTTCTTC. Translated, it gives CASSLVTGNIYNEQFF.

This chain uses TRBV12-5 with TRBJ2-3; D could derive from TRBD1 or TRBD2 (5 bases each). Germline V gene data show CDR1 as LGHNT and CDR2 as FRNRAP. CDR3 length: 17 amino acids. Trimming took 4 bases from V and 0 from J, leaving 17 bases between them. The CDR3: CASGSGTAKPSTDTQYF. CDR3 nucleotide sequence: TGTGCTAGTGGTTCCGGGACGGCGAAGCCTAGCACAGATACGCAGTATTTT.

The chain's CDR3 is CASSYSVKGYEQYF. The CDR3 DNA reads TGTGCCAGCAGTTACTCGGTTAAGGGCTACGAGCAGTACTTC. V is TRBV6-5 and J is TRBJ2-7; D gene unclear. With 0 bases removed from V and 3 bases from J, the gap between germline ends came to 9 bases. Germline V gives CDR1 MNHEY, CDR2 SVGAGI. The CDR3 has 14 residues.

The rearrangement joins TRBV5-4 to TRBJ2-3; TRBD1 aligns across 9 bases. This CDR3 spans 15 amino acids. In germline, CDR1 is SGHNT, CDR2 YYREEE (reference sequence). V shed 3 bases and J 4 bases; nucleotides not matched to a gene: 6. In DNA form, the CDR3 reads TGTGCCAGCAGCTACCCGGGACAGGGAGCAGATACGCAGTATTTT. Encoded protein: CASSYPGQGADTQYF.

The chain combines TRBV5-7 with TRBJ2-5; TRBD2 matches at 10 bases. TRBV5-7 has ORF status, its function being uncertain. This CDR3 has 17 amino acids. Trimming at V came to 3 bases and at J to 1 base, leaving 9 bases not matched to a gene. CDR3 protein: CASSSRLAGTPQETQYF. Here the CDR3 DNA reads TGTGCCAGCAGCTCGCGACTAGCGGGCACTCCCCAAGAGACCCAGTACTTC.

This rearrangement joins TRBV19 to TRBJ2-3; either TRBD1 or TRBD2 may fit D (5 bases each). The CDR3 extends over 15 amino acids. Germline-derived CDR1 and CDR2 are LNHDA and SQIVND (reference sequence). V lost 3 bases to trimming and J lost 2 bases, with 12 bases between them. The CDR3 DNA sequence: TGTGCCAGTAGTATGTACGCCGGGACCACAGATACGCAGTATTTT. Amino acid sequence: CASSMYAGTTDTQYF.

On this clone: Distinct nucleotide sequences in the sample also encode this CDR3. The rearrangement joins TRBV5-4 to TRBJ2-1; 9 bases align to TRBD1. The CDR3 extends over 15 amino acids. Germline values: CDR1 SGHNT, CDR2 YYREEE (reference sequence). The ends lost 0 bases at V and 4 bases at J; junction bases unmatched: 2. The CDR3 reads CASSLETGGYNEQFF. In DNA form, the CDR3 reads TGTGCCAGCAGCTTGGAGACAGGGGGGTACAATGAGCAGTTCTTC.